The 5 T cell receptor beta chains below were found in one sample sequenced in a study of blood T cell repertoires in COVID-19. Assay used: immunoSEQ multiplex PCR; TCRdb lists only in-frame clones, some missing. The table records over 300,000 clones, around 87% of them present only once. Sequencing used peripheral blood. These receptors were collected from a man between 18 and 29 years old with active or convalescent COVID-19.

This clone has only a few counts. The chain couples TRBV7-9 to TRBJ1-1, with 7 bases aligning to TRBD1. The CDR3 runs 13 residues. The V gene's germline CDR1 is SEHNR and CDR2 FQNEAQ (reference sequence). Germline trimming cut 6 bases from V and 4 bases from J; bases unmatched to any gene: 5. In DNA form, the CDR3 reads TGTGCCAGCAGGGATTCAGGGGGCACTGAAGCTTTCTTT. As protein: CASRDSGGTEAFF.

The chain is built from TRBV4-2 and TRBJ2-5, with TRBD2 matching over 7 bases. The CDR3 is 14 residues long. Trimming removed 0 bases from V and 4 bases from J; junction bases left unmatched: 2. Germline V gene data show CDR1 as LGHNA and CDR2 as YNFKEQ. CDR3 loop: CASSQEGEGETQYF. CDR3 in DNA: TGTGCCAGCAGCCAAGAGGGGGAGGGAGAGACCCAGTACTTC.

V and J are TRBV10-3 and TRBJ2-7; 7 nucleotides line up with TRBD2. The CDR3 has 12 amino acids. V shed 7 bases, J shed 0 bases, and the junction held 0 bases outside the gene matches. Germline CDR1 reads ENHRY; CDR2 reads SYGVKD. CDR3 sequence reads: CAITGGSYEQYF. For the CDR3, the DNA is TGTGCCATCACGGGAGGCTCCTACGAGCAGTACTTC.

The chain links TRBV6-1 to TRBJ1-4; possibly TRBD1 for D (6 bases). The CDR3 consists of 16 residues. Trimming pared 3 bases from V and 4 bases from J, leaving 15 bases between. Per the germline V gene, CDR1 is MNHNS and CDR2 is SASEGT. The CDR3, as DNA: TGTGCCAGCAGTGATAACGAGGGGGGGATTAATGAAAAACTGTTTTTT. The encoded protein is CASSDNEGGINEKLFF.

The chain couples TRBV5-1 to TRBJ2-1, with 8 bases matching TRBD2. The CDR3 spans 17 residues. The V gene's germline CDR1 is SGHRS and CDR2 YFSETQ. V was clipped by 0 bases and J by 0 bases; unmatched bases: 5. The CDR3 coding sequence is TGCGCCAGCAGCTTGGGGGTAGCGGGGTTCTCCTACAATGAGCAGTTCTTC. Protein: CASSLGVAGFSYNEQFF.